This TCR beta chain comes out of a study of somatic mutations in cytotoxic T cells in rheumatoid arthritis. Study in general: Patient blood (roughly 32 ml EDTA) was drawn right after diagnosis, before any treatment.

Assay used: immunoSEQ multiplex PCR; TCRdb lists only in-frame clones, some missing. The table includes roughly 15,000 clones, just under 85% detected once. CDR1 and CDR2 from the germline V gene are SGHRS and YFSETQ. The CDR3 is made up of 14 amino acids. J lost 4 bases, V lost 4 bases, and 6 bases had no gene match. The sequenced sample was CD8+ T cells sorted from blood. The receptor's source is an adult with rheumatoid arthritis. The chain is built from TRBV5-1 and TRBJ1-1; 8 bases are shared with TRBD1. CDR3 nucleotide sequence: TGCGCCAGCAGCGTCGGACAGGGTATCACTGAAGCTTTCTTT. Protein product: CASSVGQGITEAFF.